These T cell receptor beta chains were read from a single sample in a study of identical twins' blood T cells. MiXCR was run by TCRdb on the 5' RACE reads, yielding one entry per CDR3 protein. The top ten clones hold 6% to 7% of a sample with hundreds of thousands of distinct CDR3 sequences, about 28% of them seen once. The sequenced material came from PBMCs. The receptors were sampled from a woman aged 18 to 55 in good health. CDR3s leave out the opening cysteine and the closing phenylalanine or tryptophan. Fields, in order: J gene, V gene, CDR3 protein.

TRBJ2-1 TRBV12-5 ASGSGTSGNEQF
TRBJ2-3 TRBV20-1 SARVGTTSSAPDTQY
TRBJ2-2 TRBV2 ASRPSAGELF
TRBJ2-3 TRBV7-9 ASSLGNKLMNTQY
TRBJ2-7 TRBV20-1 SAPLAGGNNEQY
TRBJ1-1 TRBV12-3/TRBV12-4 ASTAVGDNAEAF
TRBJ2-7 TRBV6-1 ASSERMSYEQY
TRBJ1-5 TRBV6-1 ASSDYGHSNHPQH
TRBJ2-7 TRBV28 ASSFGPRSYEQY
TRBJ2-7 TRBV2 AIGTGAERYYEQY
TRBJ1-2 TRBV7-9 ASSFAQDGYT
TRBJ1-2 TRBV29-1 SVSGGNMDYGYT
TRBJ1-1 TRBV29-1 SVDDRHGLNTEAF
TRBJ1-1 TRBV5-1 ASSSTGAEAF
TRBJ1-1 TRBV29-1 SVGSGSNTEAF
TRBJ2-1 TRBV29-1 SVELGLADSYNEQF
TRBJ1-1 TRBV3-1 ASSPWDGENTEAF
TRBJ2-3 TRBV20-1 SVEASGVGDTQY
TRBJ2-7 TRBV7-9 ASSLETSAYEQY
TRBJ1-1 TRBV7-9 ASSLTGTANTEAF
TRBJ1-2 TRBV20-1 SAIEQGGYGYT
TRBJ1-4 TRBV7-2 ASSLQGGPLEKLF
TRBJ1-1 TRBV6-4 ASSDDVHTEAF
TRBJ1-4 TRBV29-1 SVVDGFDEKLF
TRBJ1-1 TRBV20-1 SSGTGGTEAF
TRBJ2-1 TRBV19 ASSILGEQF
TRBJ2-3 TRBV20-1 SVLAGLTDTQY
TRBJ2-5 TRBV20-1 SARDPQGPQETQY
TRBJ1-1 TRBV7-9 ASSSQGFGTEAF
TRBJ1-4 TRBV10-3 AISGSAGASNEKLF
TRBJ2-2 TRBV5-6 ASSLVGGYGTGELF
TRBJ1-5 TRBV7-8 ASRLGSSNQPQH
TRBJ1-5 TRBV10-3 AISAGTGSVGQPQH
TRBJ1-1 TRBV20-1 IARVNTEAF
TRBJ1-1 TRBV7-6 ASSLVGQNNTEAF
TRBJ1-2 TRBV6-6 ASSYSIPGDLIYGYT
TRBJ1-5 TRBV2 ASSVSWGNQPQH
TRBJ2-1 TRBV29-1 SVPQGNEQF
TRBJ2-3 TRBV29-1 SVDGGEGDTQY
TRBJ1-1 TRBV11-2 ASRESWGTGNTEAF
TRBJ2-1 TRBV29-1 SAKGTGRNEQF
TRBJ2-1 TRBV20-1 SAQRWDYTYNEQF
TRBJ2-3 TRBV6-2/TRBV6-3 ASSSLTGRTQY
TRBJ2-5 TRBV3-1 ASSQAGPAGTQY
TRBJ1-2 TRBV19 ASSLRGTQDGYT
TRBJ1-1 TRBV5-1 VSSLEGGAEAF
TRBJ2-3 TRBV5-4 ASSLSGPDTQY
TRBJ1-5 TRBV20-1 SARVAGPGKPQH
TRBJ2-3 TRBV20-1 SAKGDRVITDTQY
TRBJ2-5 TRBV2 ASRPGLAFLETQY
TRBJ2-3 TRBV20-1 SARAGSGDTQY
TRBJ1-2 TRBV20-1 SARLGNFLYGYT
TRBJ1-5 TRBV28 ASTGGQPQH
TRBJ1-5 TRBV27 ASSLIAGGNQPQH
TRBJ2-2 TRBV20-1 SAIRKGTGELF